The 19 T cell receptor beta chains presented below share a single source sample, sequenced in a study of shared clonotypes between healthy human individuals (dated by TCRdb to between 2020 and 2021). Library preparation used the immunoSEQ multiplex PCR assay. In its TCRdb copy, this immuneACCESS table keeps in-frame sequences only and misses some clones. Where compared with another copy, unresolved V genes explain less than half of these, and the others have no known cause. The sample table records more than 2 million clones; roughly 94% of these occur just once. The ten largest clonotypes hold 0.13% of the sample. The source material was naive CD4+ T cells sorted from blood. This specimen's cell subset or site label, interpreted: CD45RA+ positively selected. The receptors derive from a man between 18 and 35 years old in good health.

V usage is TRBV28 and J usage is TRBJ1-5; tentative D call: TRBD1 (5 bases). V was clipped by 5 bases and J by 3 bases, with 20 bases between them. CDR1 and CDR2 from the germline V gene are MDHEN and SYDVKM. The CDR3 is made up of 17 amino acids. The chain's CDR3 is CASSAAQGRTLNQPQHF. CDR3 nucleotides: TGTGCCAGCAGTGCCGCCCAGGGACGGACTCTCAATCAGCCCCAGCATTTT. The full variable domain, completed using reference TRBV28 and TRBJ1-5, is DVKVTQSSRYLVKRTGEKVFLECVQDMDHENMFWYRQDPGLGLRLIYFSYDVKMKEKGDIPEGYSVSREKKERFSLILESASTNQTSMYLCASSAAQGRTLNQPQHFGDGTRLSIL.

The gene calls are TRBV5-6 and TRBJ2-7, with a possible D match to TRBD1 (6 bases). V lost 2 bases and J lost 1, with 16 bases in between. Germline CDR1 is SGHDT and CDR2 is YYEEEE. The CDR3 totals 16 residues. The CDR3 protein is CASSFRTVTFSYEQYF. The CDR3 nucleotides are TGTGCCAGCAGCTTTAGGACAGTAACTTTTTCCTACGAGCAGTACTTC. The entire variable domain, with the rest obtained from reference TRBV5-6 and TRBJ2-7, is as follows: DAGVTQSPTHLIKTRGQQVTLRCSPKSGHDTVSWYQQALGQGPQFIFQYYEEEERQRGNFPDRFSGHQFPNYSSELNVNALLLGDSALYLCASSFRTVTFSYEQYFGPGTRLTVT.

The chain uses TRBV19 and TRBJ1-1; D call uncertain. Germline V lookup: CDR1 LNHDA, CDR2 SQIVND (reference sequence). The CDR3 is made up of 11 amino acids. The V end lost 3 bases, the J end lost 6 bases, and 5 bases lay between the germline ends. CDR3 protein: CASSMRAEAFF. DNA of the CDR3: TGTGCCAGTAGTATGAGGGCTGAAGCTTTCTTT.

The chain employs TRBV4-2 and TRBJ2-7; no firm D call. In germline, CDR1 is LGHNA, CDR2 YNFKEQ. The CDR3 is 12 amino acids. V shed 0 bases and J shed 7 bases, with 7 bases lying between them. The CDR3 here is CASSQELGEQYF. The CDR3 nucleotides are TGTGCCAGCAGCCAAGAACTGGGAGAGCAGTACTTC.

This clone is a singleton in its sample. The chain couples TRBV10-3 to TRBJ2-1; no clear D. The CDR3 length is 15 residues. The V gene lost 8 bases and the J gene lost 0 bases, with 14 bases spanning the gap. Germline V lookup: CDR1 ENHRY, CDR2 SYGVKD. In DNA, the CDR3 is TGTGCCATCGGGCGCGGCCCAAGCTCCTACAATGAGCAGTTCTTC. Translation gives CAIGRGPSSYNEQFF.

Remarks on this clone: At the DNA level, this CDR3 is encoded by other sequences in the same sample as well. The V gene is TRBV27, the J gene TRBJ2-7; D is perhaps TRBD1 (5 bases). This CDR3 contains 13 residues. Per germline, CDR1 MNHEY and CDR2 SMNVEV (reference sequence). The V end was cut by 2 bases, the J end by 3 bases, with 8 bases between. In DNA, the CDR3 is TGTGCCAGCAGTTTAAGACAGCACTACGAGCAGTACTTC. It is translated as CASSLRQHYEQYF.

This clone was detected once. V gene TRBV9 combines with J gene TRBJ2-3; 8 bases are shared with TRBD1. This CDR3 is 17 amino acids long. V lost 4 bases to trimming and J lost 0 bases; unmatched junction nucleotides: 10. Germline V gene lookup returns CDR1 SGDLS and CDR2 YYNGEE. The CDR3 region is CASSPVAGGISTDTQYF. CDR3 DNA sequence: TGTGCCAGCAGCCCCGTGGCAGGGGGCATTAGCACAGATACGCAGTATTTT.

This clone occurred a few times. The rearrangement links TRBV6-6 to TRBJ2-4; 7 bases line up with TRBD2. The CDR3 is 16 residues long. CDR1 is MNHNY and CDR2 is SVGAGI in the germline V gene (reference sequence). V gave up 5 bases and J gave up 5 bases; unmatched junction bases: 12. The CDR3 nucleotides are TGTGCCAGCAGTAATCCCTTGGGGGGGAAGGAAAACATTCAGTACTTC. This translates into CASSNPLGGKENIQYF.

The V gene is TRBV28, the J gene TRBJ1-3; tentative D call: TRBD1 (5 bases). Trimming cost V 3 bases and J 0 bases, with 12 bases left between them. There are 16 residues in the CDR3. Germline loops: CDR1 MDHEN, CDR2 SYDVKM. Here the CDR3 DNA reads TGTGCCAGCAGTTTCCACAGGACAAGCTCTGGAAACACCATATATTTT. Translated: CASSFHRTSSGNTIYF.

The DNA for the CDR3 is TGTGCCAGCAGTGATAAGGGACAGGATAGCAATCAGCCCCAGCATTTT. Encoded protein: CASSDKGQDSNQPQHF. The chain is built from TRBV6-4 and TRBJ1-5; TRBD1 matches at 8 bases. This CDR3 is 16 amino acids long. The V segment lost 3 bases and the J segment 0 bases; nucleotides outside the gene matches: 4. Germline-derived CDR1 and CDR2 are MRHNA and SNTAGT.

The rearrangement links TRBV2 to TRBJ2-1; the match to TRBD2 covers 11 bases. V lost 4 bases to trimming and J lost 9 bases; unmatched junction nucleotides: 8. The germline V gene encodes CDR1 SNHLY and CDR2 FYNNEI. The CDR3 contains 15 residues. The CDR3 here is CASSVQLAGESEQFF. As DNA, the CDR3 is TGTGCCAGCAGTGTCCAACTAGCGGGAGAGAGTGAGCAGTTCTTC.

CDR3 amino acids: CASSLVLAENEQFF. The CDR3, as DNA: TGCGCCAGCAGCTTGGTTCTAGCGGAGAATGAGCAGTTCTTC. The J gene is TRBJ2-1, the V gene TRBV5-1; 7 nucleotides agree with TRBD2. Losses at the gene ends were 0 bases for V and 7 bases for J; bases not matched to a gene: 4. This CDR3 contains 14 residues. Germline CDR1 is SGHRS and CDR2 is YFSETQ.

In this sample, this clone turned up once. The chain recombines TRBV7-9 with TRBJ2-1; 13 positions agree with TRBD2. CDR1 and CDR2 (germline): SEHNR, FQNEAQ (reference sequence). The V segment lost 6 bases and the J segment 1 base; nucleotides outside the gene matches: 6. The CDR3 totals 17 residues. CDR3 in amino acids: CASSPGTSGKSYNEQFF. DNA of the CDR3: TGTGCCAGCAGTCCCGGGACTAGCGGGAAGTCCTACAATGAGCAGTTCTTC.

This chain joins TRBV5-1 and TRBJ2-2; 12 bases fit TRBD2. The CDR3 contains 17 residues. Germline V lookup: CDR1 SGHRS, CDR2 YFSETQ. Trimming removed 5 bases from V and 0 bases from J; junction bases left unmatched: 5. CDR3 sequence: CASRIRTSGTNTGELFF. The CDR3 DNA follows: TGCGCCAGCAGAATAAGGACTAGCGGGACGAACACCGGGGAGCTGTTTTTT.

The rearrangement uses TRBV5-1 and TRBJ1-1, with D maybe TRBD1 (5 bases). V was cut by 4 bases and J by 1 base, with 14 bases left in between. The CDR3 runs to 15 residues. The germline V gene has CDR1 SGHRS and CDR2 YFSETQ. This CDR3 is CASSMGDDRNTEAFF. In DNA form, the CDR3 reads TGCGCCAGCAGCATGGGGGATGACCGGAACACTGAAGCTTTCTTT.

This clone was recorded only once. The chain couples TRBV11-2 to TRBJ1-2; the D is unclear. Trimming took 6 bases from V and 7 from J, leaving 15 bases between them. The CDR3 runs to 13 residues. CDR1 is SGHAT, CDR2 FQNNGV, per germline. In DNA, the CDR3 is TGTGCCAGCAGTTTAAAGGCCGGCTCTGGCTACACCTTC. Its protein product is CASSLKAGSGYTF.

The chain's CDR3 is CAISESDKRNTEAFF. CDR3 in DNA: TGTGCCATCAGTGAGTCGGATAAGAGGAACACTGAAGCTTTCTTT. The rearrangement links TRBV10-3 to TRBJ1-1; no firm D call. The germline V gene encodes CDR1 ENHRY and CDR2 SYGVKD. Trimming pared 0 bases from V and 1 base from J, leaving 9 bases between. This CDR3 spans 15 amino acids.

V and J are TRBV7-9 and TRBJ2-5; D not certain. There are 13 residues in the CDR3. V gave up 2 bases and J gave up 1 base, with 5 bases separating them. Germline CDR1 reads SEHNR; CDR2 reads FQNEAQ (reference sequence). The CDR3 loop is CASSLNTQETQYF. Here the CDR3 DNA reads TGTGCCAGCAGCTTAAACACCCAAGAGACCCAGTACTTC.

The V call is TRBV9, the J call TRBJ2-1, with 7 bases identical to TRBD1. The CDR3 length is 14 residues. From germline, CDR1 is SGDLS and CDR2 YYNGEE. With 0 bases clipped from V and 9 bases from J, the junction kept 6 bases outside the gene matches. The CDR3 bases are TGTGCCAGCAGCGTAGAGGGACAGTATTCTGAGCAGTTCTTC. Amino acids: CASSVEGQYSEQFF. Based on the CDR3 plus reference TRBV9 and TRBJ2-1, the full variable domain is DSGVTQTPKHLITATGQRVTLRCSPRSGDLSVYWYQQSLDQGLQFLIQYYNGEERAKGNILERFSAQQFPDLHSELNLSSLELGDSALYFCASSVEGQYSEQFFGPGTRLTVL.